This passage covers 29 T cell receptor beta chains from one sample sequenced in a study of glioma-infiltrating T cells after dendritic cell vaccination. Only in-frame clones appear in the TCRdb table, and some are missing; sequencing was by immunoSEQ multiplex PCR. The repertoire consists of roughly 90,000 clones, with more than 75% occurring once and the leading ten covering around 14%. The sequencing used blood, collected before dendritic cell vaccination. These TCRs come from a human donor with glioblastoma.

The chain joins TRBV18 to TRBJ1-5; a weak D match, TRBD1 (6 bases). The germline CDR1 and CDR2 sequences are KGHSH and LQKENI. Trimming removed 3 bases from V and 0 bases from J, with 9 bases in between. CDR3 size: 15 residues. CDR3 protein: CASSPDSHSNQPQHF. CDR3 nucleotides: TGTGCCAGCTCACCGGACAGCCATAGCAATCAGCCCCAGCATTTT.

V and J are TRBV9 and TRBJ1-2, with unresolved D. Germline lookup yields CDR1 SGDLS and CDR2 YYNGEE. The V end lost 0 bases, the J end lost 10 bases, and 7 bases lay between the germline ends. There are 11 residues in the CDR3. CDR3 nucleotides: TGTGCCAGCAGCGTAGGAGTTGACTACACCTTC. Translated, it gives CASSVGVDYTF.

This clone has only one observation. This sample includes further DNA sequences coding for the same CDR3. CDR3 DNA: TGTGCCAGCAGCTTAGTTGCTATGAACACTGAAGCTTTCTTT. Protein product: CASSLVAMNTEAFF. The chain uses TRBV7-2 and TRBJ1-1; D call uncertain. Germline V gives CDR1 SGHTA, CDR2 FQGNSA. The CDR3 spans 14 residues. V was shortened by 1 base and J by 0 bases, with 6 bases between the two germline ends.

The DNA of the CDR3 is TGTGCCAGCAGCGTAAAACAGGGGGCTTCTGAGACCCAGTACTTC. Its protein product is CASSVKQGASETQYF. The chain links TRBV9 to TRBJ2-5, with 9 bases that match TRBD1. J lost 5 bases, V lost 1 base, and 6 bases had no gene match. Germline loops: CDR1 SGDLS, CDR2 YYNGEE. This CDR3 comprises 15 residues.

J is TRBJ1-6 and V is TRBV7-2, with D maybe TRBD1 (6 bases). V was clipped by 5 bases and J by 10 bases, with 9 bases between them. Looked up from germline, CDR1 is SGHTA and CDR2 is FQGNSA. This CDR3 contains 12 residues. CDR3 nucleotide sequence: TGTGCCAGCAGCCCAGGGGTCTCACCCCTCCACTTT. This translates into CASSPGVSPLHF.

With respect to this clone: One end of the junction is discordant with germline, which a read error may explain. CDR3 coding DNA: TGTGCCAGCAGCTTGGAACGGGGTAGAGGGGGCATTTGGGTGCCTTTT. Its translation is CASSLERGRGGIWVPF. The V and J genes are TRBV5-4 and TRBJ1-4; TRBD1 aligns across 7 bases. Germline lookup yields CDR1 SGHNT and CDR2 YYREEE (reference sequence). This CDR3 spans 16 amino acids.

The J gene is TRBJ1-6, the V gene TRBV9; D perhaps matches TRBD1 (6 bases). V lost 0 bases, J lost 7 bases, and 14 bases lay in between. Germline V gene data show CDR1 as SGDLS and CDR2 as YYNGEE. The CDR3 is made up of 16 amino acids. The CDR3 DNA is TGTGCCAGCAGCGTAGCTTTTCGGACAGAAAATTCACCCCTCCACTTT. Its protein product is CASSVAFRTENSPLHF. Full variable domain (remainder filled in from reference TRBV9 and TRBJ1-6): DSGVTQTPKHLITATGQRVTLRCSPRSGDLSVYWYQQSLDQGLQFLIQYYNGEERAKGNILERFSAQQFPDLHSELNLSSLELGDSALYFCASSVAFRTENSPLHFGNGTRLTVT.

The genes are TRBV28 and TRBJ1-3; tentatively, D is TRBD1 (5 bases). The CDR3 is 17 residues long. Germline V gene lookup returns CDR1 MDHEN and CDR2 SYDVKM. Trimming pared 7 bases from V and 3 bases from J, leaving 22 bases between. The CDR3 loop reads CASNAPWGGKFGNTIYF. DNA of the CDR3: TGTGCCAGCAATGCACCTTGGGGCGGGAAATTTGGAAACACCATATATTTT. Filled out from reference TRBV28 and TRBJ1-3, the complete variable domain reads DVKVTQSSRYLVKRTGEKVFLECVQDMDHENMFWYRQDPGLGLRLIYFSYDVKMKEKGDIPEGYSVSREKKERFSLILESASTNQTSMYLCASNAPWGGKFGNTIYFGEGSWLTVV.

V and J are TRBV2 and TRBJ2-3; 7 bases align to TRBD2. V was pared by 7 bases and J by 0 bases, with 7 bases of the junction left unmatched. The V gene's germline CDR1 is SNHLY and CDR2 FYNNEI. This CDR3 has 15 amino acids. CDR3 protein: CASTQRGTSTDTQYF. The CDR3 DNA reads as TGTGCCAGCACCCAGCGGGGAACGAGCACAGATACGCAGTATTTT.

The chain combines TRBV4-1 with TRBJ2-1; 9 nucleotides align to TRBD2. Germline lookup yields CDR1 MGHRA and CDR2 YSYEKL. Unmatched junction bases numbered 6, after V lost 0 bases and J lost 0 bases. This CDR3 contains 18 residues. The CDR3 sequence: CASSQDGGRVSSYNEQFF. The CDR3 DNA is TGCGCCAGCAGCCAAGATGGCGGGAGGGTGAGCTCCTACAATGAGCAGTTCTTC.

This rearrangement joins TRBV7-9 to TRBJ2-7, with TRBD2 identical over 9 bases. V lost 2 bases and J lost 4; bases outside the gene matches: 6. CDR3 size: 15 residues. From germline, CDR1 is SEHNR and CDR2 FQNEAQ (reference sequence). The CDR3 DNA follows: TGTGCCAGCAGCTTACTCGCGGGGGGGAGTTACGAGCAGTACTTC. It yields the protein CASSLLAGGSYEQYF.

CDR3 nucleotides: TGCAGCGCTCAGACTGCAGAAGCTTTCTTT. As protein: CSAQTAEAFF. This chain uses TRBV29-1 with TRBJ1-1, with D unclear. CDR1 is SQVTM, CDR2 ANQGSEA, per germline. Trimming cost V 7 bases and J 8 bases, with 11 bases left between them. The CDR3 length is 10 residues.

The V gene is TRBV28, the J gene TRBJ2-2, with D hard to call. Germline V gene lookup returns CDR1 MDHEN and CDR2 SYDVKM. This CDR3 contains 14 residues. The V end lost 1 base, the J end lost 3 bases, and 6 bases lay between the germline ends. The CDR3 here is CASSLFQDTGELFF. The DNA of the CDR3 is TGTGCCAGCAGTTTATTCCAGGACACCGGGGAGCTGTTTTTT.

CDR3 DNA: TGTGCCAGCAGCTTCAAGACTAGCGGGGTCAGCTCCTACGAGCAGTACTTC. Amino acids: CASSFKTSGVSSYEQYF. The chain combines TRBV7-2 with TRBJ2-7; 11 bases line up with TRBD2. After removal of 3 bases from V and 0 bases from J, the junction contained 7 bases not matched to a gene. This CDR3 has 17 residues. Germline CDR1 is SGHTA and CDR2 is FQGNSA. Complete variable domain (other parts from reference TRBV7-2 and TRBJ2-7): GAGVSQSPSNKVTEKGKDVELRCDPISGHTALYWYRQSLGQGLEFLIYFQGNSAPDKSGLPSDRFSAERTGGSVSTLTIQRTQQEDSAVYLCASSFKTSGVSSYEQYFGPGTRLTVT.

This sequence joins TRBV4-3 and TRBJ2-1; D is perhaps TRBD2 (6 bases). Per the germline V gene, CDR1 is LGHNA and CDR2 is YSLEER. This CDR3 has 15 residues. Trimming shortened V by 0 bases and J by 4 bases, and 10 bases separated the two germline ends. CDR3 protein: CASSQDSGPYNEQFF. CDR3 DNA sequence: TGCGCCAGCAGCCAAGACAGCGGGCCGTACAATGAGCAGTTCTTC.

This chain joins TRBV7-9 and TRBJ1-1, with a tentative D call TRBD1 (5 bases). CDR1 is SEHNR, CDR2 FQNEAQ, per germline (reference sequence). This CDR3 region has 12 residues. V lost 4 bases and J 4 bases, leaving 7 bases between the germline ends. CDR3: CASSSGGTEAFF. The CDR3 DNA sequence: TGTGCCAGCAGCTCGGGGGGCACTGAAGCTTTCTTT. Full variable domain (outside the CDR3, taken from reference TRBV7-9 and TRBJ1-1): DTGVSQNPRHKITKRGQNVTFRCDPISEHNRLYWYRQTLGQGPEFLTYFQNEAQLEKSRLLSDRFSAERPKGSFSTLEIQRTEQGDSAMYLCASSSGGTEAFFGQGTRLTVV.

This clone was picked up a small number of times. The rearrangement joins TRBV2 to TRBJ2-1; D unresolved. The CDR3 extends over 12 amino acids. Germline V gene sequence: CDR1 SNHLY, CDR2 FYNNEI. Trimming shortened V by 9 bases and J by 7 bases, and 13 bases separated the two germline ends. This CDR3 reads CASSPGYNEQFF. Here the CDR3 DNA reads TGTGCCAGTTCTCCGGGTTATAATGAGCAGTTCTTC.

The CDR3 DNA sequence: TGTGCCAGCAGCGATGGGACTAGCGGACCCTACAATGAGCAGTTCTTC. It specifies CASSDGTSGPYNEQFF. The V call is TRBV7-7, the J call TRBJ2-1; 11 bases map to TRBD2. Trimming took 5 bases from V and 2 from J; bases not matched to a gene: 5. CDR1 and CDR2 (germline): SSHAT, FNYEAQ (reference sequence). The CDR3 is made up of 16 amino acids. The entire variable domain, with the rest obtained from reference TRBV7-7 and TRBJ2-1, is as follows: GAGVSQSPRYKVTKRGQDVTLRCDPISSHATLYWYQQALGQGPEFLTYFNYEAQPDKSGLPSDRFSAERPEGSISTLTIQRTEQRDSAMYRCASSDGTSGPYNEQFFGPGTRLTVL.

The CDR3 is CASNRGGRETQYF. Written as DNA, the CDR3 is TGTGCCAGTAACAGGGGTGGGAGAGAGACCCAGTACTTC. The chain links TRBV2 to TRBJ2-5; TRBD1 aligns across 7 bases. The CDR3 length is 13 residues. The germline gives CDR1 SNHLY, CDR2 FYNNEI. Germline trimming cut 9 bases from V and 4 bases from J; bases unmatched to any gene: 8.

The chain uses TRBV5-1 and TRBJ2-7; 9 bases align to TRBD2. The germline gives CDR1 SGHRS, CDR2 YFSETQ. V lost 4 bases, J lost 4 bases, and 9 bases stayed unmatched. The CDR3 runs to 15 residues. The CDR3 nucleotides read TGCGCCAGCAGCCTTTTTGCGGGGGGGCAATACGAGCAGTACTTC. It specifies CASSLFAGGQYEQYF. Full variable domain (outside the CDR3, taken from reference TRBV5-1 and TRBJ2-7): KAGVTQTPRYLIKTRGQQVTLSCSPISGHRSVSWYQQTPGQGLQFLFEYFSETQRNKGNFPGRFSGRQFSNSRSEMNVSTLELGDSALYLCASSLFAGGQYEQYFGPGTRLTVT.

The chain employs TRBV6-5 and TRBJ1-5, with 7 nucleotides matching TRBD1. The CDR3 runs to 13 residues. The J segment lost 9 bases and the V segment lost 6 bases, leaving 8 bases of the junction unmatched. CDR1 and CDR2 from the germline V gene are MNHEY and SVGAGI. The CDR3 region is CASRRQGLSPQHF. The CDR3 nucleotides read TGTGCCAGCAGAAGACAGGGCCTATCGCCCCAGCATTTT.

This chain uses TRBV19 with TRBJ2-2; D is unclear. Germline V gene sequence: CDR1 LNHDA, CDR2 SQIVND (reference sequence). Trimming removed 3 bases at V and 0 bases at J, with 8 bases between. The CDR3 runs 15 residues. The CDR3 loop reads CASSITAANTGELFF. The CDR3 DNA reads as TGTGCCAGTAGTATTACAGCCGCGAACACCGGGGAGCTGTTTTTT.

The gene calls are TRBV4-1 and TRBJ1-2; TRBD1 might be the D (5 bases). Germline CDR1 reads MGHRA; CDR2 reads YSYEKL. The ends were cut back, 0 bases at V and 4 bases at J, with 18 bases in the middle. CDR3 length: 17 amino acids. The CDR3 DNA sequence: TGCGCCAGCAGCCAAGACTCATCAGGGTGGGTGGGCTATGGCTACACCTTC. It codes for CASSQDSSGWVGYGYTF.

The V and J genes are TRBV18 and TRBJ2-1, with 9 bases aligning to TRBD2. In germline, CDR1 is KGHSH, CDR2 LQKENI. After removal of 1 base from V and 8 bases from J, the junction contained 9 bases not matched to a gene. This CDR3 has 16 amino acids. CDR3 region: CASSPRRASGNDEQFF. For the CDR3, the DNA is TGTGCCAGCTCACCACGCAGGGCTAGCGGGAACGATGAGCAGTTCTTC.

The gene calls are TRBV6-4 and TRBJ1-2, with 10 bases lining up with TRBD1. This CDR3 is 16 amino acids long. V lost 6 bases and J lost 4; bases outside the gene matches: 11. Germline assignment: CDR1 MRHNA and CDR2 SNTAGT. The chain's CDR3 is CASRRNPGQGIYGYTF. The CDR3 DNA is TGTGCCAGCAGAAGGAACCCGGGACAGGGGATCTATGGCTACACCTTC.

CDR3 sequence: CASRRGQSTNEKLFF. The CDR3 bases are TGTGCCAGCAGAAGGGGACAGTCAACTAATGAAAAACTGTTTTTT. V gene TRBV6-5 combines with J gene TRBJ1-4; 7 bases line up with TRBD1. The V and J ends lost 6 bases and 0 bases, in that order; junction bases with no gene match: 4. The CDR3 runs 15 residues. Per the germline V gene, CDR1 is MNHEY and CDR2 is SVGAGI.

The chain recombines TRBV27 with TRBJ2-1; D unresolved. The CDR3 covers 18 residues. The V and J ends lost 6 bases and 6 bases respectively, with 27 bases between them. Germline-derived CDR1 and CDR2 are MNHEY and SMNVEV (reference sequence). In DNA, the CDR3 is TGTGCCAGCAGCTTCGGAGTGCCCCCCGGATTGCGAGGCAATGAGCAGTTCTTC. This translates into CASSFGVPPGLRGNEQFF.

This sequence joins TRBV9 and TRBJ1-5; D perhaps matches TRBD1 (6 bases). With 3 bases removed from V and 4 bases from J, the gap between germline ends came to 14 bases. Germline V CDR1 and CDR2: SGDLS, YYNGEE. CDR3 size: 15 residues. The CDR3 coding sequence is TGTGCCAGCAGCGCCCTGGACAGCATTAATCAGCCCCAGCATTTT. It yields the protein CASSALDSINQPQHF.

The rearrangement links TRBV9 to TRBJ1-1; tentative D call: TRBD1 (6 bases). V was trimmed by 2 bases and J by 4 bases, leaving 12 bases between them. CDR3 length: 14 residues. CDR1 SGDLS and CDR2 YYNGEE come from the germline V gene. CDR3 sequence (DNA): TGTGCCAGCAGCGTGGGGGGGGCAGGCACTGAAGCTTTCTTT. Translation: CASSVGGAGTEAFF.